This TCR beta chain was captured by sequencing in a study of technical replicates of blood from four donors. This CDR3 is 16 amino acids long. Trimming at V came to 3 bases and at J to 6 bases, leaving 6 bases not matched to a gene. Germline CDR1 is SGDLS and CDR2 is YYNGEE. Sequenced by immunoSEQ multiplex PCR; TCRdb stores in-frame clones only, minus some. The repertoire holds roughly 85,000 clones, with about 94% as singletons. The sample was T cells isolated from PBMCs. This chain connects TRBV9 to TRBJ2-2; 12 bases align to TRBD2. This receptor was obtained from a human donor in good health. The DNA of the CDR3 is TGTGCCAGCAGCGCCCGGACTAGCGGGATCCCCGGGGAGCTGTTTTTT. Translation: CASSARTSGIPGELFF.